The source of this T cell receptor (beta chain) is a study of stem cell transplantation in POMP-related autoinflammatory disease. Study-wide points: Fewer unique TRB V-J gene pairings were identified in patients with PRAID.

The CDR3 loop spans 12 amino acids. Between the trimmed V and J ends, which lost 5 bases and 11 bases, there was a span of 13 bases. Remarks on this clone: Its specificity is unknown.

Here immunoSEQ multiplex PCR was the method, and the copy in TCRdb shows in-frame clones only, minus some. Counted here are some 68,000 clones, roughly 90% occurring once; the ten biggest clones make up 0.55% to 0.85%. Source: CD4+ T cells from PBMCs, taken after stem cell transplantation. The J gene is TRBJ2-1, the V gene TRBV12-3 or TRBV12-4; tentatively, D is TRBD1 or TRBD2 (5 bases each). This TCR derives from a human patient with POMP-related autoinflammation and immune dysregulation (PRAID). T cells may partly derive from the graft donor. The CDR3 nucleotides read TGTGCCAGCAGTCTGGGGGAGAATCAGCAGTTCTTC. Encoded protein: CASSLGENQQFF.